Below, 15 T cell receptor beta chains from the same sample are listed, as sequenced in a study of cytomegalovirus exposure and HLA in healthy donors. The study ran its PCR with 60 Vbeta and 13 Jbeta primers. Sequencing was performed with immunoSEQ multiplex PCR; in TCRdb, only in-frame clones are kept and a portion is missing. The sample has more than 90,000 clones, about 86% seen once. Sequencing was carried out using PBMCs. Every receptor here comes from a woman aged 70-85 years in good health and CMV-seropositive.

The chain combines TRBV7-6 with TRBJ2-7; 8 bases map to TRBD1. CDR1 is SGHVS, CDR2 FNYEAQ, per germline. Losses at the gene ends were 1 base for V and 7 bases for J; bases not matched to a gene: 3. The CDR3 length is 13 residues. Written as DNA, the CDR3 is TGTGCCAGCAGCTTAGACAGGGGGTCTGAGCAGTACTTC. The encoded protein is CASSLDRGSEQYF.

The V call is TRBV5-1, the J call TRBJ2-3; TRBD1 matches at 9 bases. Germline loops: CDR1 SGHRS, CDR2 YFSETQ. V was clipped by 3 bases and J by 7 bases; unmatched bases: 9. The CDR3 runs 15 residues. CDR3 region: CASSSDRGGLNTQYF. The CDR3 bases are TGCGCCAGCAGCTCGGACAGGGGCGGATTAAATACGCAGTATTTT.

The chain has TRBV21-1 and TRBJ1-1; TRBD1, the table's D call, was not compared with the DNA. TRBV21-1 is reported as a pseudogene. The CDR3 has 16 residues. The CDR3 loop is CASSKNRTGKVAKAFF. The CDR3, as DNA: TGTGCCAGCAGCAAAAACCGGACAGGGAAAGTCGCGAAGGCTTTCTTT.

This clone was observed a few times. CDR3 DNA sequence: TGTGCCAGCAGCCGACCACAGGCGAGCACAGATACGCAGTATTTT. Translating gives CASSRPQASTDTQYF. The chain recombines TRBV14 with TRBJ2-3; tentatively, D is TRBD1 (5 bases). The CDR3 loop spans 15 amino acids. Germline V gives CDR1 SGHDN, CDR2 FVKESK. V lost 4 bases and J lost 0, with 11 bases in between.

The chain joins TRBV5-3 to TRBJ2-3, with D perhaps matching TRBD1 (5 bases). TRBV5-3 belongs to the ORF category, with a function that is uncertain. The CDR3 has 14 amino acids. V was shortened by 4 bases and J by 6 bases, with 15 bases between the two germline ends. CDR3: CARSHDRTADTQYF. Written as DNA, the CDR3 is TGTGCCAGAAGCCACGACAGAACCGCGGATACGCAGTATTTT.

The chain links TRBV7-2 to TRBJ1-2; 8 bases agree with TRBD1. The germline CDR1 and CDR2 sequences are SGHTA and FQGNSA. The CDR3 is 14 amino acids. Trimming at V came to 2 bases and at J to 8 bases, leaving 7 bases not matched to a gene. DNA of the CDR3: TGTGCCAGCAGCTTATCGAACAGGGGGAGCGGCTACACCTTC. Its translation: CASSLSNRGSGYTF.

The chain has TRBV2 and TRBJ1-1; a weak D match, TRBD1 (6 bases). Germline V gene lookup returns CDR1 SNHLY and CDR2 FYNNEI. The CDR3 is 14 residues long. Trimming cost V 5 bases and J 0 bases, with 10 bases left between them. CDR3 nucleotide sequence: TGTGCCAGCAGTTTAACAGGGATGAACACTGAAGCTTTCTTT. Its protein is CASSLTGMNTEAFF.

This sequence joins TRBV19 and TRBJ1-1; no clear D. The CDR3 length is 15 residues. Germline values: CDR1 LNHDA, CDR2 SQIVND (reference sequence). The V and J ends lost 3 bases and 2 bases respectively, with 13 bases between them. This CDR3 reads CASSMLTAVNTEAFF. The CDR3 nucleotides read TGTGCCAGTAGTATGCTGACGGCGGTAAACACTGAAGCTTTCTTT. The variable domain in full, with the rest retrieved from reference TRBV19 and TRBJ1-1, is DGGITQSPKYLFRKEGQNVTLSCEQNLNHDAMYWYRQDPGQGLRLIYYSQIVNDFQKGDIAEGYSVSREKKESFPLTVTSAQKNPTAFYLCASSMLTAVNTEAFFGQGTRLTVV.

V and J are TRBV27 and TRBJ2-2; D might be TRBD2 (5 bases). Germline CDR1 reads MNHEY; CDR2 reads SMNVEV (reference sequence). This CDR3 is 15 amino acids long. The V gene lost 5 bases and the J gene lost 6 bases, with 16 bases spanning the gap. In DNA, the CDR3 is TGTGCCAGCAGTACCCGATTGGAGGTATCCGGGGAGCTGTTTTTT. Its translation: CASSTRLEVSGELFF.

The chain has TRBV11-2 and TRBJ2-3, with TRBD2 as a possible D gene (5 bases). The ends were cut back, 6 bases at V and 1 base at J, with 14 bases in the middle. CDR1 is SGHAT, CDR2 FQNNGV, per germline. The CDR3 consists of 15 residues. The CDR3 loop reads CASRLMGSGTDTQYF. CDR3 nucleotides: TGTGCCAGCAGACTTATGGGGAGCGGCACAGATACGCAGTATTTT.

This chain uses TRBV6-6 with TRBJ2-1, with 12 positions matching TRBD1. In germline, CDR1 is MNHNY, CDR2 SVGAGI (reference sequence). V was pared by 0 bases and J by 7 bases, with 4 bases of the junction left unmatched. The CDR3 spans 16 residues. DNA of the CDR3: TGTGCCAGCAGTTACTCGGGACAGGGGGCAAGGAATGAGCAGTTCTTC. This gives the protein CASSYSGQGARNEQFF.

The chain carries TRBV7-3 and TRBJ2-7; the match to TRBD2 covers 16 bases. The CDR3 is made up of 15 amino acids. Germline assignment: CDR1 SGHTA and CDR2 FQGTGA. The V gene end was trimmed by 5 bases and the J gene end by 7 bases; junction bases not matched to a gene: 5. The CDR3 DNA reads TGTGCCAGCAGCCCTGGGACTAGCGGGAGGGGTGAGCAGTACTTC. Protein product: CASSPGTSGRGEQYF.

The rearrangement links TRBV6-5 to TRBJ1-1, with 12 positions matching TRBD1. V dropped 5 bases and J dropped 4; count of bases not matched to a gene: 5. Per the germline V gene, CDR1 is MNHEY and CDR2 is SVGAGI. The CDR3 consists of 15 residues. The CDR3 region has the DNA TGTGCCAGCAGTGGGACAGGGGGCATTGGCACTGAAGCTTTCTTT. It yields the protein CASSGTGGIGTEAFF.

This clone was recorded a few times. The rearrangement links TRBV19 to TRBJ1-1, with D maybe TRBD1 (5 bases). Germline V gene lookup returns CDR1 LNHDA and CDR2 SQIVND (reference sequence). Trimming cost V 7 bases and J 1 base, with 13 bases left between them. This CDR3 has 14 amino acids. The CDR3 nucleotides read TGTGCCAGTACCTATAGGCAGGGGAACACTGAAGCTTTCTTT. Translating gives CASTYRQGNTEAFF.

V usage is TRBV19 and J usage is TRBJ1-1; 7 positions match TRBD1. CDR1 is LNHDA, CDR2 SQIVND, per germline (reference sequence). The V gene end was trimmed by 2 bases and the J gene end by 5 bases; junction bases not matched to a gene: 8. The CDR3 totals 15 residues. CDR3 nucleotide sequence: TGTGCCAGTAGTATAAAACGGGGACAGAGAACTGAAGCTTTCTTT. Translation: CASSIKRGQRTEAFF.